The T cell receptor (beta chain) under discussion was sequenced for a study of CD8 T cells in ankylosing spondylitis. Via MiXCR, TCRdb re-called the 5' RACE reads, giving one row per CDR3 protein. The sample yields 700,000 to 850,000 distinct CDR3 sequences, about 11% seen once. Germline V gene lookup returns CDR1 DFQATT and CDR2 SNEGSKA (reference sequence). V lost 7 bases, J lost 0 bases, and 6 bases lay in between. The CDR3 sequence is 11 residues long. This clonotype was seen at least ten times. What it recognizes is unknown. Whole-study results and caveats: Ankylosing spondylitis blood appeared to carry a characteristic TCR beta motif of roughly eight highly homologous variants. The clones that were linked to disease were reported to be significantly enriched in matched synovial fluid samples from ankylosing spondylitis patients. Clones linked to the disease showed a CD8+ phenotype. They occurred at relatively low frequencies in peripheral blood.

The V call is TRBV20-1, the J call TRBJ1-1; no firm D call. The sequenced sample was blood, either unsorted or a sorted T cell fraction (not recorded which). The receptor's source is a male donor with ankylosing spondylitis. The CDR3 DNA sequence: TGCAGTGAGCAGATGAACACTGAAGCTTTCTTT. This encodes CSEQMNTEAFF.